The rows below give T cell receptor beta chains drawn from one sample of a study of blood T cell repertoires in COVID-19. Profiling relied on immunoSEQ multiplex PCR, and the TCRdb table lists in-frame clones only, not all of them. The sample holds 360,000 or so clones; around 90% are singletons and the top ten take roughly 6.8%. Specimen: peripheral blood. The receptors were gathered from a man between 18 and 29 years old with active or convalescent COVID-19. Both conserved end residues are part of each CDR3. Fields, in order: D gene, J gene, clone size, V gene, CDR3 protein, CDR3 DNA. A D gene is named only where the DNA matches it firmly. A row's size may be missing; if present it is once, few, many or a size class.

D: -
J: TRBJ2-5
size: -
V: TRBV11-2
CDR3: CASSQGQGQGETQYF
DNA: TGTGCCAGCAGCCAAGGGCAGGGGCAGGGAGAGACCCAGTACTTC

D: TRBD1
J: TRBJ1-2
size: -
V: TRBV4-3
CDR3: CASSYGQGPIGLSYGYTF
DNA: TGCGCCAGCAGCTACGGACAGGGTCCGATCGGGTTAAGCTATGGCTACACCTTC

D: -
J: TRBJ2-7
size: -
V: TRBV6-6
CDR3: CASSLRTETYEQYF
DNA: TGTGCCAGCAGTCTCCGGACAGAAACCTACGAGCAGTACTTC

D: TRBD1
J: TRBJ2-1
size: -
V: TRBV14
CDR3: CASSQDWGTGDAGQFF
DNA: TGTGCCAGCAGCCAAGATTGGGGGACAGGGGACGCAGGGCAGTTCTTC

D: -
J: TRBJ1-6
size: -
V: TRBV28
CDR3: CASSTPGSPLHF
DNA: TGTGCCAGCAGTACCCCGGGTTCACCCCTCCACTTT

D: TRBD2
J: TRBJ2-3
size: -
V: TRBV9
CDR3: CASSVVSSGLDTQYF
DNA: TGTGCCAGCAGCGTAGTGTCTAGCGGGCTAGATACGCAGTATTTT

D: TRBD1
J: TRBJ1-5
size: -
V: TRBV5-1
CDR3: CASSLTGFNQPQHF
DNA: TGCGCCAGCAGCCTGACAGGGTTTAATCAGCCCCAGCATTTT

D: -
J: TRBJ2-5
size: -
V: TRBV20-1
CDR3: CSAWRGETQYF
DNA: TGCAGTGCTTGGAGGGGTGAGACCCAGTACTTC

D: TRBD2
J: TRBJ2-1
size: -
V: TRBV6-2/TRBV6-3
CDR3: CASSYGASGRSSYNEQFF
DNA: TGTGCCAGCAGTTATGGGGCTAGCGGGCGGAGCTCCTACAATGAGCAGTTCTTC

D: -
J: TRBJ2-3
size: -
V: TRBV28
CDR3: CASRDQGAGADTQYF
DNA: TGTGCCAGCAGGGACCAGGGGGCGGGAGCAGATACGCAGTATTTT

D: -
J: TRBJ2-7
size: -
V: TRBV6-5
CDR3: CASSDKTYEQYF
DNA: TGTGCCAGCAGCGACAAGACCTACGAGCAGTACTTC

D: TRBD1
J: TRBJ1-1
size: -
V: TRBV6-2/TRBV6-3
CDR3: CASSFGTGWRTEAFF
DNA: TGTGCCAGCAGTTTTGGGACAGGGTGGAGAACTGAAGCTTTCTTT

D: TRBD1
J: TRBJ1-1
size: few
V: TRBV7-9
CDR3: CASSLSAGGNTEAFF
DNA: TGTGCCAGCAGCTTATCGGCAGGGGGCAACACTGAAGCTTTCTTT

D: -
J: TRBJ2-5
size: -
V: TRBV27
CDR3: CASSLFRVGGPIQETQYF
DNA: TGTGCCAGCAGTTTATTTCGTGTGGGGGGTCCCATCCAAGAGACCCAGTACTTC

D: TRBD1
J: TRBJ1-2
size: -
V: TRBV7-6
CDR3: CASSLAQGDGYGYTF
DNA: TGTGCCAGCAGCTTAGCGCAGGGGGATGGCTATGGCTACACCTTC

D: -
J: TRBJ1-1
size: -
V: TRBV6-6
CDR3: CASRLDYTEAFF
DNA: TGTGCCAGCAGATTAGACTACACTGAAGCTTTCTTT

D: TRBD1
J: TRBJ1-2
size: -
V: TRBV2
CDR3: CARAPGQGYGYGYTF
DNA: TGTGCCAGGGCCCCGGGACAGGGGTATGGCTATGGCTACACCTTC

D: -
J: TRBJ1-4
size: -
V: TRBV1
CDR3: CTSNFRKNEKLFF
DNA: TGCACCAGCAACTTCCGTAAGAATGAAAAACTGTTTTTT

D: -
J: TRBJ2-7
size: -
V: TRBV4-1
CDR3: CASRQGPGLVDEQYF
DNA: TGCGCCAGCAGGCAAGGTCCAGGGCTGGTGGACGAGCAGTACTTC

D: -
J: TRBJ2-2
size: once
V: TRBV4-3
CDR3: CASSQALPRRATTGELFF
DNA: TGCGCCAGCAGCCAGGCACTACCACGCAGGGCGACCACCGGGGAGCTGTTTTTT

D: -
J: TRBJ2-7
size: -
V: TRBV2
CDR3: CASSATSYEQYF
DNA: TGTGCCAGCAGTGCGACTTCCTACGAGCAGTACTTC

D: TRBD1
J: TRBJ1-1
size: once
V: TRBV5-1
CDR3: CASTKAPGQGAQNTEAFF
DNA: TGCGCCAGCACCAAAGCGCCGGGACAGGGGGCTCAAAACACTGAAGCTTTCTTT

D: -
J: TRBJ1-2
size: -
V: TRBV28
CDR3: CASSLLGATNYGYTF
DNA: TGTGCCAGCAGTTTACTGGGGGCAACTAACTATGGCTACACCTTC

D: TRBD1
J: TRBJ2-7
size: -
V: TRBV4-2
CDR3: CASSYGTGAYEQYF
DNA: TGTGCCAGCAGCTACGGGACAGGGGCCTACGAGCAGTACTTC

D: -
J: TRBJ1-5
size: -
V: TRBV28
CDR3: CASSLSSNQPQHF
DNA: TGTGCCAGCAGTTTATCAAGCAATCAGCCCCAGCATTTT

D: TRBD1
J: TRBJ1-6
size: -
V: TRBV2
CDR3: CASSDREGARDSPLHF
DNA: TGTGCCAGCAGTGATCGGGAGGGGGCGCGAGATTCACCCCTCCACTTT

D: TRBD2
J: TRBJ2-5
size: -
V: TRBV7-7
CDR3: CASSSSGTRAYQETQYF
DNA: TGTGCTAGCAGCTCATCCGGGACTAGGGCGTACCAAGAGACCCAGTACTTC

D: TRBD2
J: TRBJ2-2
size: -
V: TRBV2
CDR3: CATSRGLAGGPGTGELFF
DNA: TGTGCCACCTCGCGCGGACTAGCGGGGGGCCCGGGCACCGGGGAGCTGTTTTTT

D: TRBD2
J: TRBJ2-2
size: -
V: TRBV7-3
CDR3: CASSWGLARPGELFF
DNA: TGTGCCAGCAGCTGGGGACTAGCGCGCCCCGGGGAGCTGTTTTTT

D: -
J: TRBJ2-7
size: -
V: TRBV7-2
CDR3: CASSPQGGNEQYF
DNA: TGTGCCAGCAGCCCGCAAGGCGGCAACGAGCAGTACTTC

D: -
J: TRBJ2-7
size: -
V: TRBV7-2
CDR3: CASSLDTYEQYF
DNA: TGTGCCAGCAGCTTAGACACCTACGAGCAGTACTTC

D: -
J: TRBJ1-5
size: -
V: TRBV7-2
CDR3: CASSDNNQPQHF
DNA: TGTGCCAGCAGCGACAACAATCAGCCCCAGCATTTT

D: TRBD2
J: TRBJ2-1
size: -
V: TRBV12-3/TRBV12-4
CDR3: CASGLADNEQFF
DNA: TGTGCCAGTGGACTAGCGGACAATGAGCAGTTCTTC

D: TRBD1
J: TRBJ1-1
size: -
V: TRBV24-1
CDR3: CATSETTGGGNTEAFF
DNA: TGTGCCACCAGTGAAACAACAGGGGGCGGGAACACTGAAGCTTTCTTT

D: -
J: TRBJ2-1
size: -
V: TRBV4-3
CDR3: CASSQELVPNEQFF
DNA: TGCGCCAGCAGCCAAGAGCTAGTTCCCAATGAGCAGTTCTTC

D: -
J: TRBJ2-1
size: -
V: TRBV6-4
CDR3: CASSDLGTPYNEQFF
DNA: TGTGCCAGCAGTGACTTGGGGACACCTTACAATGAGCAGTTCTTC

D: TRBD2
J: TRBJ2-3
size: -
V: TRBV6-1
CDR3: CASSVGTSGFGSTDTQYF
DNA: TGTGCCAGCAGTGTCGGGACTAGCGGGTTTGGGAGCACAGATACGCAGTATTTT

D: -
J: TRBJ1-6
size: -
V: TRBV6-5
CDR3: CASTPSGVGSPLHF
DNA: TGTGCCAGCACCCCCTCGGGGGTTGGGTCACCCCTCCACTTT

D: -
J: TRBJ1-4
size: -
V: TRBV7-2
CDR3: CASSPTRLRTNEKLFF
DNA: TGTGCCAGCAGCCCAACTAGACTTCGAACTAATGAAAAACTGTTTTTT

D: TRBD2
J: TRBJ2-3
size: -
V: TRBV6-2/TRBV6-3
CDR3: CASSPGTSGRSGTDTQYF
DNA: TGTGCCAGCAGCCCCGGGACTAGCGGGAGGTCCGGTACAGATACGCAGTATTTT

D: -
J: TRBJ1-1
size: -
V: TRBV3-1/TRBV3-2
CDR3: CASSPLSDTEAFF
DNA: TGTGCCAGCAGCCCTCTCTCTGACACAGAAGCTTTCTTT

D: TRBD2
J: TRBJ2-3
size: -
V: TRBV19
CDR3: CASRIGLAGSTDTQYF
DNA: TGTGCCAGTAGAATAGGACTAGCGGGGAGCACAGATACGCAGTATTTT

D: TRBD1
J: TRBJ2-7
size: -
V: TRBV27
CDR3: CASSFSRGREQYF
DNA: TGTGCCAGCAGTTTCTCCAGGGGGCGCGAGCAGTACTTC

D: -
J: TRBJ1-5
size: -
V: TRBV6-2/TRBV6-3
CDR3: CASSYPQGHQPQHF
DNA: TGTGCCAGCAGTTATCCGCAGGGCCATCAGCCCCAGCATTTT

D: -
J: TRBJ2-1
size: -
V: TRBV7-9
CDR3: CASSLELAYEQFF
DNA: TGTGCCAGCAGCTTAGAGTTAGCATATGAGCAGTTCTTC

D: -
J: TRBJ2-2
size: -
V: TRBV19
CDR3: CASNIEGLEELFF
DNA: TGTGCCAGTAATATAGAGGGGCTCGAGGAGCTGTTTTTT

D: -
J: TRBJ2-1
size: -
V: TRBV6-2/TRBV6-3
CDR3: CASSLLAPIYNEQFF
DNA: TGTGCCAGCAGTCTCCTAGCGCCGATCTACAATGAGCAGTTCTTC

D: -
J: TRBJ2-3
size: -
V: TRBV5-1
CDR3: CASSFPHTLQAVTDTQYF
DNA: TGCGCCAGCAGCTTCCCACACACCCTACAGGCCGTGACAGATACGCAGTATTTT

D: TRBD1
J: TRBJ1-5
size: -
V: TRBV29-1
CDR3: CSAVTGEDQPQHF
DNA: TGCAGCGCCGTAACAGGGGAAGATCAGCCCCAGCATTTT

D: -
J: TRBJ2-3
size: -
V: TRBV15
CDR3: CATSRDSPGSGRTDTQYF
DNA: TGTGCCACCAGCAGAGATTCCCCGGGGAGCGGGCGCACAGATACGCAGTATTTT

D: -
J: TRBJ2-3
size: -
V: TRBV6-2/TRBV6-3
CDR3: CASSSLAVTDTQYF
DNA: TGTGCCAGCAGTTCGTTAGCTGTCACAGATACGCAGTATTTT

D: TRBD1
J: TRBJ1-1
size: -
V: TRBV7-3
CDR3: CASSPSSGGNTEAFF
DNA: TGTGCCAGCAGCCCCAGTTCAGGGGGTAACACTGAAGCTTTCTTT

D: TRBD1
J: TRBJ1-5
size: -
V: TRBV27
CDR3: CASRPQGQGPNQPQHF
DNA: TGTGCCAGCCGACCACAAGGACAGGGGCCAAATCAGCCCCAGCATTTT

D: TRBD1
J: TRBJ1-4
size: -
V: TRBV28
CDR3: CASSFALRGLANEKLFF
DNA: TGTGCCAGCAGTTTCGCCCTCAGGGGGCTAGCTAATGAAAAACTGTTTTTT